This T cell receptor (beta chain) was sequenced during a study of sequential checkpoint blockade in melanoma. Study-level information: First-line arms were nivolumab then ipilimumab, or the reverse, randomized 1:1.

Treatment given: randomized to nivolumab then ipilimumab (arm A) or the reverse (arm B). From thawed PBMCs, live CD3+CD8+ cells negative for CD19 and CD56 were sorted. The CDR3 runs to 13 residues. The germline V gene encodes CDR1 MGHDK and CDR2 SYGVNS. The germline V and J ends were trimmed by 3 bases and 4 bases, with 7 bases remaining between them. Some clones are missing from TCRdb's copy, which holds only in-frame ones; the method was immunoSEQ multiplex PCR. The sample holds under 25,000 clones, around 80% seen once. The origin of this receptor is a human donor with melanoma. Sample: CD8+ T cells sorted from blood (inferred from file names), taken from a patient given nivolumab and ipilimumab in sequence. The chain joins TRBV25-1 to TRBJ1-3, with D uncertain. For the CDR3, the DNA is TGTGCCAGCAGTGATCTGGCCGGAAACACCATATATTTT. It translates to CASSDLAGNTIYF.